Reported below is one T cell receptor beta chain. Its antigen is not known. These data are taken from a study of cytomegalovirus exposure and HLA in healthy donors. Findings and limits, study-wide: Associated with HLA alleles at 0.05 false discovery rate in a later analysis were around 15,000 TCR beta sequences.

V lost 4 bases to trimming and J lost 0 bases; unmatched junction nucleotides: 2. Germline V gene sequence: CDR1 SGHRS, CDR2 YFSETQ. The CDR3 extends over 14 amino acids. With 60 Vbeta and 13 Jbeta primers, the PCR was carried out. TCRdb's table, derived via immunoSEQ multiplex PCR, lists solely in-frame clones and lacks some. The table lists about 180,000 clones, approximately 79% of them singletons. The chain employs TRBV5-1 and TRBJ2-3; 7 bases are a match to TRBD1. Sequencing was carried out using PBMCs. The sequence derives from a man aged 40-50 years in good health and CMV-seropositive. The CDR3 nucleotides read TGCGCCAGCAGCACGACAGGGAGCACAGATACGCAGTATTTT. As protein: CASSTTGSTDTQYF.